This TCR beta chain stems from a study of post-analysis software for immune sequencing data. Background on the study: There were relapsing-remitting, secondary progressive and progressive-relapsing multiple sclerosis among the disease courses included. Study-level points and caveats: Among roughly 5 TRBV segments more frequent in patients than controls were TRBV5-6, TRBV5-1 and TRBV20-1.

The authors incorporated unique molecular identifiers into the TCR beta cDNA libraries. T cells numbering 1 to 10 million yielded cDNA molecules that totaled about 500,000. From the PCR reads, TCRdb called clonotypes with MiXCR, one entry per CDR3 protein. The repertoire has some 690,000 distinct CDR3 sequences, roughly 27% of them found once; the top ten carry around 0.6%. The CDR3 is 14 amino acids. Germline values: CDR1 SGHTA, CDR2 FQGNSA. V was clipped by 4 bases and J by 2 bases, with 10 bases between them. This clonotype was counted many times. Its antigen is undetermined. This sequence joins TRBV7-2 and TRBJ2-3; D uncertain. This receptor was obtained from a girl aged 10-17 years with multiple sclerosis. The sequencing sample was made of blood. The CDR3 bases are TGTGCCAGCAGCTCCCGCACTACCACAGATACGCAGTATTTT. Translation gives CASSSRTTTDTQYF.